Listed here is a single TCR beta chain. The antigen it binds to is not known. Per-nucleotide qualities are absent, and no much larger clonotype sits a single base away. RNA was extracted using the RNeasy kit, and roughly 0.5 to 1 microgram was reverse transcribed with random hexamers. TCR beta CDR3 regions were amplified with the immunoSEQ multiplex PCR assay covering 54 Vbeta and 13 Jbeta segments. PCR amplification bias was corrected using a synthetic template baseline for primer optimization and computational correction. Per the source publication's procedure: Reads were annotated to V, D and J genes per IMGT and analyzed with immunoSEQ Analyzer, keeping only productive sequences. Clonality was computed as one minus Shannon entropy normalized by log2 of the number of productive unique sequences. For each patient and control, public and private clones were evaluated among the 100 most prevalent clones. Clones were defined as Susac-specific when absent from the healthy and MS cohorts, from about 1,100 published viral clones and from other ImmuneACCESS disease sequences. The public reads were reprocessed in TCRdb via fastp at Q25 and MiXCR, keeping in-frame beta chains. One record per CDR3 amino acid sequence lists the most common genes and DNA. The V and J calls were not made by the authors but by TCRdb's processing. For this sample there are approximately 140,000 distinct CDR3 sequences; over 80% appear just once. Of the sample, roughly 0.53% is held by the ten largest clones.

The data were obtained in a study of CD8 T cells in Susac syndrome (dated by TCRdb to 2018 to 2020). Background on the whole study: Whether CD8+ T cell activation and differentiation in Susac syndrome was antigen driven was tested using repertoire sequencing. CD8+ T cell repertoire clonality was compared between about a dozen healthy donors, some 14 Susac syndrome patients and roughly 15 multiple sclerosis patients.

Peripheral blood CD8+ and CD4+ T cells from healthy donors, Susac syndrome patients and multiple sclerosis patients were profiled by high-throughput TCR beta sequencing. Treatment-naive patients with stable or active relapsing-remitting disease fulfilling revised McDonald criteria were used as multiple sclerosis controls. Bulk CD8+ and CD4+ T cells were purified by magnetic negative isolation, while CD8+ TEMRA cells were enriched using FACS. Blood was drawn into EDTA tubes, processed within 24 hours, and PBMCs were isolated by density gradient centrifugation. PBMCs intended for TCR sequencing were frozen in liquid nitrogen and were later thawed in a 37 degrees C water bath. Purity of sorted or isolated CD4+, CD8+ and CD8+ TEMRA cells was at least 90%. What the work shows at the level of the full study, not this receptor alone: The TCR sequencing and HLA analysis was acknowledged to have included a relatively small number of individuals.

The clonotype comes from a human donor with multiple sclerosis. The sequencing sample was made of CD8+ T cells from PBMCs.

The CDR3 loop reads CSARLRGEGVEQYF. The bases read TGCAGTGCTAGATTGCGGGGGGAAGGGGTCGAGCAGTACTTC. The chain links TRBV20-1 with TRBJ2-7; 8 bases in the junction line up with TRBD2. From its cysteine to its phenylalanine, the CDR3 spans 14 amino acids. The retained sequence is limited to the CDR3, 42 bases, with the frame set at the first base. Taken from the germline V gene (reference sequence), the CDR1 and CDR2 loops are DFQATT and SNEGSKA. For this chain, trimming is 2 bases at the V end and 6 bases at the J end, and the number of junction bases without a gene match is 9.